This T cell receptor (beta chain) was sequenced in a study of blood T cell repertoires in COVID-19. Germline loops: CDR1 SNHLY, CDR2 FYNNEI. V was pared by 3 bases and J by 0 bases, with 9 bases between. The CDR3 contains 16 residues. Profiling relied on immunoSEQ multiplex PCR, and the TCRdb table lists in-frame clones only, not all of them. The data show roughly 380,000 clones, with about 90% seen just once and approximately 3% held by the top ten. V usage is TRBV2 and J usage is TRBJ1-6; possible D gene TRBD1, 5 bases. Sequencing used PBMCs or T cells enriched from blood (not recorded which). The clonotype was recovered from a woman in her 30s who had recovered from COVID-19. In DNA, the CDR3 is TGTGCCAGCAGTGAGGGCGGGGGCTCCTATAATTCACCCCTCCACTTT. Translation: CASSEGGGSYNSPLHF.